Reported below is one T cell receptor beta chain. Antigen: not known. These data originate in a study of shared clonotypes between healthy human individuals. At the level of the study: Donor composition was a couple of women and three men, aged 18 to 49. General observations from the study: Compared with clonotypes that all four donors shared, non-shared clonotypes had lower generation probabilities. Clonotype sharing among donors was expected to depend on sequencing depth.

Terminally differentiated effector memory CD45RA+ cells were left out of the naive CD8 fraction, which was CD45RO-negative and positively selected for CCR7. Some clones are missing from TCRdb's copy, which holds only in-frame ones; the method was immunoSEQ multiplex PCR. The sample holds about 650,000 clones, less than 97% seen once. Germline CDR1 is SGHTS and CDR2 is YDEGEE. This CDR3 contains 16 residues. V lost 4 bases and J lost 4; bases outside the gene matches: 14. The sample taken for sequencing was naive CD8+ T cells sorted from blood. The chain is built from TRBV5-8 and TRBJ2-7; 7 bases align to TRBD2. This TCR was sampled from a woman in her twenties or thirties in good health. For the CDR3, the DNA is TGTGCCAGCAGCATCCACCCGGGGAGGGCGGGGTACGAGCAGTACTTC. Its protein is CASSIHPGRAGYEQYF.